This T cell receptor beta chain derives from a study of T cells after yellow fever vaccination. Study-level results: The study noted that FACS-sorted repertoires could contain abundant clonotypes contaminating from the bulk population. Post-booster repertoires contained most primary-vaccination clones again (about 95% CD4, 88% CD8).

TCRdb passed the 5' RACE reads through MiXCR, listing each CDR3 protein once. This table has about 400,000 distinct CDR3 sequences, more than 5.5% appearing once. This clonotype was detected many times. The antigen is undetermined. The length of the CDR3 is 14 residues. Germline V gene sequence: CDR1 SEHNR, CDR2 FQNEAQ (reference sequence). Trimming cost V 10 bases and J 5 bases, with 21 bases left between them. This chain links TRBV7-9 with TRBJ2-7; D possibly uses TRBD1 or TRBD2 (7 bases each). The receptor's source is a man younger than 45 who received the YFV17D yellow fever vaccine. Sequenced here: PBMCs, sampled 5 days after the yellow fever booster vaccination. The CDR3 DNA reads TGTGCCACTCAGGGGGGCGGGAGTAACCACGAGCAGTACTTC. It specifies CATQGGGSNHEQYF.